The 26 T cell receptor beta chains below come from one sample, sequenced in a study of shared clonotypes between healthy human individuals. Assay: immunoSEQ multiplex PCR; the TCRdb copy retains only in-frame clones and omits some. The sample includes more than 2,000,000 clones, roughly nine tenths seen only once; the top ten take around 0.14%. Material: naive CD4+ T cells sorted from blood. Noted subset: CD45RA+ positively selected. The receptors were sampled from a man younger than 30 in good health.

Of note for this clone: The junction and the germline gene differ at one end; a read error may be behind it. J is TRBJ1-3 and V is TRBV7-7, with D possibly TRBD1 on 5 matching bases. The germline V gene has CDR1 SSHAT and CDR2 FNYEAQ (reference sequence). The CDR3 totals 16 residues. CDR3 bases: TGTGCTAGCAGCTCCGGGACCCCTCGGTCTGGAAACACCATATATTTT. It yields the protein CASSSGTPRSGNTIYF.

V and J are TRBV10-2 and TRBJ1-6; TRBD1 is a possible D gene (5 bases). V lost 4 bases to trimming and J lost 8 bases, with 21 bases between them. The CDR3 length is 17 residues. CDR1 WSHSY and CDR2 SAAADI come from the germline V gene. As DNA, the CDR3 is TGCGCCAGCAGTGGTGCGGGGGGAGCGTCGGGATATTCACCCCTCCACTTT. Amino acid sequence: CASSGAGGASGYSPLHF.

The J gene is TRBJ2-4, the V gene TRBV7-2; perhaps TRBD2 as D (6 bases). Germline V CDR1 and CDR2: SGHTA, FQGNSA. The V end lost 8 bases, the J end lost 4 bases, and 15 bases lay between the germline ends. This CDR3 spans 14 amino acids. The CDR3 DNA is TGTGCCAGCTCCTCCGGGGGTCTGAAAAACATTCAGTACTTC. Its translation: CASSSGGLKNIQYF. The full variable domain, with the rest looked up from reference TRBV7-2 and TRBJ2-4, is GAGVSQSPSNKVTEKGKDVELRCDPISGHTALYWYRQSLGQGLEFLIYFQGNSAPDKSGLPSDRFSAERTGGSVSTLTIQRTQQEDSAVYLCASSSGGLKNIQYFGAGTRLSVL.

This chain links TRBV27 with TRBJ1-6; the D is unclear. This CDR3 spans 12 amino acids. Germline CDR1 reads MNHEY; CDR2 reads SMNVEV (reference sequence). Trimming removed 5 bases at V and 10 bases at J, with 9 bases between. The CDR3 DNA reads as TGTGCCAGCAGTCAACCCGGATCACCCCTCCACTTT. Translating gives CASSQPGSPLHF.

V is TRBV28 and J is TRBJ2-7; maybe TRBD1 (7 bases). The germline V gene has CDR1 MDHEN and CDR2 SYDVKM. CDR3 length: 13 amino acids. Trimming removed 6 bases from V and 6 bases from J, with 15 bases in between. This CDR3 is CASRRDRPAEQYF. In DNA, the CDR3 is TGTGCCAGCAGGCGGGACAGACCTGCCGAGCAGTACTTC. Variable domain in full (rest from reference TRBV28 and TRBJ2-7): DVKVTQSSRYLVKRTGEKVFLECVQDMDHENMFWYRQDPGLGLRLIYFSYDVKMKEKGDIPEGYSVSREKKERFSLILESASTNQTSMYLCASRRDRPAEQYFGPGTRLTVT.

This clone was counted once. The V gene is TRBV4-1, the J gene TRBJ2-1; D is unresolved. The length of the CDR3 is 14 residues. V was trimmed by 6 bases and J by 6 bases, leaving 15 bases between them. Per the germline V gene, CDR1 is MGHRA and CDR2 is YSYEKL. The CDR3 region is CASSSLSAINEQFF. In DNA, the CDR3 is TGCGCCAGCAGTTCTCTAAGCGCGATCAATGAGCAGTTCTTC.

CDR3 protein: CASSALVAGGTDTQYF. CDR3 nucleotides: TGTGCCAGCAGCGCCTTAGTAGCGGGTGGCACAGATACGCAGTATTTT. The chain employs TRBV7-2 and TRBJ2-3; 7 bases are shared with TRBD2. Losses at the gene ends were 5 bases for V and 1 base for J; bases not matched to a gene: 9. This CDR3 has 16 amino acids. CDR1 is SGHTA, CDR2 FQGNSA, per germline.

This chain uses TRBV19 with TRBJ2-7, with TRBD2 identical over 7 bases. V lost 11 bases to trimming and J lost 6 bases; unmatched junction nucleotides: 7. The CDR3 contains 11 residues. Per germline, CDR1 LNHDA and CDR2 SQIVND (reference sequence). This CDR3 is CASTKRGEQYF. CDR3 DNA sequence: TGTGCCTCCACGAAGCGGGGCGAGCAGTACTTC.

A single count supports this clone. The sample holds other DNA sequences that translate to the same CDR3. V and J are TRBV11-2 and TRBJ1-4, with D possibly matching TRBD1 (5 bases). Per germline, CDR1 SGHAT and CDR2 FQNNGV. V lost 1 base and J lost 4, with 10 bases in between. The CDR3 length is 15 residues. The CDR3 DNA follows: TGTGCCAGCAGCTTAGGGGCAGGGCGTAATGAAAAACTGTTTTTT. Encoded protein: CASSLGAGRNEKLFF.

The gene calls are TRBV6-5 and TRBJ2-7, with 12 bases identical to TRBD2. V was clipped by 0 bases and J by 3 bases; unmatched bases: 3. Germline V gene sequence: CDR1 MNHEY, CDR2 SVGAGI. The CDR3 extends over 16 amino acids. The CDR3 DNA is TGTGCCAGCAGTTACTCGGGGACTAGCGGGCGCTACGAGCAGTACTTC. This sequence encodes CASSYSGTSGRYEQYF.

The chain carries TRBV6-1 and TRBJ1-2; tentative D call: TRBD1 (6 bases). The germline V gene has CDR1 MNHNS and CDR2 SASEGT. This CDR3 contains 15 residues. V was shortened by 3 bases and J by 6 bases, with 17 bases between the two germline ends. The CDR3 DNA sequence: TGTGCCAGCAGTGACGCGGGGGCAGGATTTGATGGCTACACCTTC. Protein product: CASSDAGAGFDGYTF.

The CDR3 DNA reads as TGTGCCAGCAGGGGGGACAACTTCCTCTCTGGAAACACCATATATTTT. This sequence encodes CASRGDNFLSGNTIYF. V and J are TRBV2 and TRBJ1-3, with D possibly TRBD1 on 6 matching bases. The CDR3 has 16 amino acids. V lost 6 bases and J 0 bases, leaving 15 bases between the germline ends. Germline-derived CDR1 and CDR2 are SNHLY and FYNNEI.

V and J are TRBV7-2 and TRBJ2-7; 7 bases fit TRBD2. CDR1 is SGHTA, CDR2 FQGNSA, per germline. This CDR3 is built from 15 residues. With 7 bases clipped from V and 2 bases from J, the junction kept 11 bases outside the gene matches. The CDR3 DNA is TGTGCCAGCAACCCTAGCGGAAACCCTCCCTACGAGCAGTACTTC. Its protein is CASNPSGNPPYEQYF.

The V call is TRBV5-4, the J call TRBJ1-6, with 7 bases that match TRBD1. The junction had 8 bases not matched to a gene; V was cut back by 4 bases and J by 7 bases. There are 15 residues in the CDR3. CDR1 and CDR2 from the germline V gene are SGHNT and YYREEE (reference sequence). CDR3 bases: TGTGCCAGCAGCGGAGACAGGGATGGGAATTCACCCCTCCACTTT. As protein: CASSGDRDGNSPLHF.

The rearrangement joins TRBV4-1 to TRBJ2-1; D ambiguous. CDR3 length equals 16 residues. The germline gives CDR1 MGHRA, CDR2 YSYEKL. V was pared by 1 base and J by 1 base, with 11 bases between. The CDR3 DNA reads TGCGCCAGCAGCCAAGTCTGGGCGGATTCCTACAATGAGCAGTTCTTC. Protein sequence: CASSQVWADSYNEQFF.

Worth noting for this clone: The sample carries other DNA sequences with the same CDR3. The chain employs TRBV7-9 and TRBJ2-3, with TRBD2 matching over 12 bases. The CDR3 sequence is 15 residues long. Germline assignment: CDR1 SEHNR and CDR2 FQNEAQ (reference sequence). With 3 bases clipped from V and 5 bases from J, the junction kept 3 bases outside the gene matches. This CDR3 reads CASSFLAGGLDTQYF. Here the CDR3 DNA reads TGTGCCAGCAGCTTCCTAGCGGGAGGGCTAGATACGCAGTATTTT. The full variable domain, with the rest looked up from reference TRBV7-9 and TRBJ2-3, is DTGVSQNPRHKITKRGQNVTFRCDPISEHNRLYWYRQTLGQGPEFLTYFQNEAQLEKSRLLSDRFSAERPKGSFSTLEIQRTEQGDSAMYLCASSFLAGGLDTQYFGPGTRLTVL.

This clone was seen a single time. J is TRBJ2-7 and V is TRBV6-5, with 11 bases aligning to TRBD1. Germline trimming cut 6 bases from V and 7 bases from J; bases unmatched to any gene: 8. Germline CDR1 and CDR2: MNHEY and SVGAGI. CDR3 size: 14 residues. The CDR3 here is CASRGRDRGREQYF. For the CDR3, the DNA is TGTGCCAGCAGGGGTAGGGACAGGGGGAGGGAGCAGTACTTC.

The chain uses TRBV4-1 and TRBJ2-3, with D possibly being TRBD1 (5 bases). V was shortened by 1 base and J by 4 bases, with 12 bases between the two germline ends. The length of the CDR3 is 15 residues. Germline CDR1 reads MGHRA; CDR2 reads YSYEKL. The CDR3 here is CASSQVGVVADTQYF. CDR3 in DNA: TGCGCCAGCAGCCAAGTAGGGGTTGTCGCAGATACGCAGTATTTT.

This chain uses TRBV5-1 with TRBJ2-2; TRBD2 matches 8 bases. The CDR3 consists of 15 residues. CDR1 and CDR2 from the germline V gene are SGHRS and YFSETQ. Trimming removed 0 bases from V and 4 bases from J; junction bases left unmatched: 2. CDR3 sequence (DNA): TGCGCCAGCAGCTTGGCTAGCGGGCCCACCGGGGAGCTGTTTTTT. It is translated as CASSLASGPTGELFF.

CDR3 nucleotides: TGTGCCATCAGTGATATCGGGGGACTAGCGGATCCCCAAGAGACCCAGTACTTC. Encoded protein: CAISDIGGLADPQETQYF. The chain carries TRBV10-3 and TRBJ2-5; 11 bases agree with TRBD2. The J segment lost 1 base and the V segment lost 3 bases, leaving 10 bases of the junction unmatched. Germline loops: CDR1 ENHRY, CDR2 SYGVKD. The CDR3 sequence is 18 residues long.

The chain has TRBV19 and TRBJ2-1; TRBD1 is a possible D gene (6 bases). The CDR3 covers 15 residues. V dropped 5 bases and J dropped 3 bases, with 14 bases sitting between them. Germline V gene lookup returns CDR1 LNHDA and CDR2 SQIVND (reference sequence). CDR3: CASSPGTFDYNEQFF. The CDR3 nucleotides are TGTGCCAGTAGTCCCGGGACATTCGACTACAATGAGCAGTTCTTC.

V is TRBV30 and J is TRBJ2-7; D gene unclear. The CDR3 extends over 15 amino acids. V dropped 0 bases and J dropped 1 base, with 13 bases sitting between them. Germline assignment: CDR1 GTSNPN and CDR2 SVGIG (reference sequence). The CDR3 spells CAWSVKSVYSYEQYF. The CDR3 coding sequence is TGTGCCTGGAGTGTAAAGTCAGTTTATTCCTACGAGCAGTACTTC.

The rearrangement links TRBV5-1 to TRBJ2-1, with D perhaps TRBD1 (6 bases). V lost 0 bases, J lost 5 bases, and 9 bases lay in between. The germline gives CDR1 SGHRS, CDR2 YFSETQ. This CDR3 comprises 14 residues. CDR3: CASSLGQVNNEQFF. The CDR3 nucleotides read TGCGCCAGCAGCTTGGGACAGGTCAACAATGAGCAGTTCTTC.

This clone has only a few counts. V gene TRBV18 combines with J gene TRBJ1-5, with no clear D. Germline-derived CDR1 and CDR2 are KGHSH and LQKENI. V lost 2 bases and J 0 bases, leaving 5 bases between the germline ends. The CDR3 is 14 residues long. DNA for the CDR3: TGTGCCAGCTCACCAACGAATAGCAATCAGCCCCAGCATTTT. Its translation is CASSPTNSNQPQHF.

This clone was detected a few times. The V call is TRBV21-1, the J call TRBJ2-7. TRBV21-1 counts as a pseudogene. The CDR3 spans 10 residues. This chain's CDR3 is CASRTYEQYF. DNA for the CDR3: TGTGCCAGCAGAACCTACGAGCAGTACTTC.

The chain recombines TRBV18 with TRBJ2-5; TRBD1 agrees at 12 bases. After removal of 4 bases from V and 5 bases from J, the junction contained 5 bases not matched to a gene. Germline lookup yields CDR1 KGHSH and CDR2 LQKENI. This CDR3 has 15 amino acids. CDR3 sequence: CASSRGTGGLETQYF. The CDR3 region has the DNA TGTGCCAGCTCACGAGGGACAGGGGGCCTTGAGACCCAGTACTTC. Drawing the rest from reference TRBV18 and TRBJ2-5, the complete variable domain is NAGVMQNPRHLVRRRGQEARLRCSPMKGHSHVYWYRQLPEEGLKFMVYLQKENIIDESGMPKERFSAEFPKEGPSILRIQQVVRGDSAAYFCASSRGTGGLETQYFGPGTRLLVL.